This T cell receptor (beta chain) derives from a study of blood T cell repertoires in COVID-19. Study overall: Donors in the United States, Italy and Spain gave samples during acute or convalescent COVID-19. Sources were T cells, B-cell-depleted T cells, or PBMCs; the material itself was cDNA or gDNA.

This clone has just a few counts. J lost 11 bases, V lost 10 bases, and 12 bases had no gene match. Germline CDR1 MNHEY, CDR2 SMNVEV (reference sequence). This CDR3 region has 15 residues. Sequencing used immunoSEQ multiplex PCR; TCRdb keeps in-frame clones, though not all of them. In the table there are about 160,000 clones, about 80% of which are singletons. The sample comprised PBMCs or T cells enriched from blood (not recorded which). The rearrangement uses TRBV27 and TRBJ2-2, with 14 bases identical to TRBD2. The TCR sequence derives from a woman in her sixties or seventies who had recovered from COVID-19. As DNA, the CDR3 is TGTGCCATCCGCGGGACTAGCGGGGGCCGCCGAGAGCTGTTTTTT. This gives the protein CAIRGTSGGRRELFF.